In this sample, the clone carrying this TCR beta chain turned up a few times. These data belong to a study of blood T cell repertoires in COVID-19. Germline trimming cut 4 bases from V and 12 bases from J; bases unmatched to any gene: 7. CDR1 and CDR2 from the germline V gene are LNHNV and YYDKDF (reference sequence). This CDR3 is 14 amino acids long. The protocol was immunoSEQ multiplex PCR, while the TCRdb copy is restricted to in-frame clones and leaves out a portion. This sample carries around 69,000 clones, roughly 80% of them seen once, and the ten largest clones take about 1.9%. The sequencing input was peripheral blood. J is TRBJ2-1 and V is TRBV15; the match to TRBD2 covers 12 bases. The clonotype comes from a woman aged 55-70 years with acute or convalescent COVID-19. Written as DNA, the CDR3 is TGTGCCACCAGCACCCGGACTAGCGGGGTAGGGCAGTTCTTC. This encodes CATSTRTSGVGQFF.